This T cell receptor beta chain was recorded in a study of shared clonotypes between healthy human individuals. General study points: The study found lower generation probabilities in non-shared clonotypes than in those shared by all four donors.

The V end lost 5 bases, the J end lost 6 bases, and 16 bases lay between the germline ends. Germline CDR1 and CDR2: LGHNA and YSLEER. CDR3 length equals 14 residues. On this clone itself: Its antigen is not known.

Using about 190 ng DNA, around 30,000 T cell genomes, the sorted-subset replicate PCRs were run. The table came from immunoSEQ multiplex PCR; TCRdb's copy has only in-frame clones and leaves some out. Here the sample spans roughly 2.6 million clones, around 94% being singletons. The gene calls are TRBV4-3 and TRBJ1-2; D call uncertain. The TCR comes from a man aged 18 to 30 in good health. Sequenced material: naive CD4+ T cells sorted from blood. Subset described: CD45RA+ positively selected. The CDR3 protein is CASSETSTLHGYTF. The CDR3 DNA reads TGCGCCAGCAGCGAAACCTCCACGCTACATGGCTACACCTTC.